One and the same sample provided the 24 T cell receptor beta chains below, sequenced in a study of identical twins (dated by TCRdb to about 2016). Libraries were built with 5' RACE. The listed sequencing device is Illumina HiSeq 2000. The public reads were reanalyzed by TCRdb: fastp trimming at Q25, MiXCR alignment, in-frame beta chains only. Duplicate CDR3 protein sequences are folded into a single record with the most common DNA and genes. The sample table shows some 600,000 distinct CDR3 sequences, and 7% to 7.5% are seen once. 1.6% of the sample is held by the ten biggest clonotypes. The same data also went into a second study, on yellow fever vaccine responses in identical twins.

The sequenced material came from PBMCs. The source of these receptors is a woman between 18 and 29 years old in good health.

The CDR3 loop is CASSLVTAVRETQYF. DNA for the CDR3: TGCGCCAGCAGCTTGGTTACAGCCGTTCGAGAGACCCAGTACTTC. The rearrangement links TRBV5-1 to TRBJ2-5; D remains ambiguous. The length of the CDR3 is 15 residues. The ends were cut back, 0 bases at V and 4 bases at J, with 13 bases in the middle. CDR1 SGHRS and CDR2 YFSETQ come from the germline V gene.

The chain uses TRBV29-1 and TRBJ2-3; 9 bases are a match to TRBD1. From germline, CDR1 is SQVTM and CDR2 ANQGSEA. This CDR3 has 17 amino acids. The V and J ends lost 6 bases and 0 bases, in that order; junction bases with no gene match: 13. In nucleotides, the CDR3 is TGCAGCGTCCGTGGACAGGGGCGGACCTCTAGCACAGATACGCAGTATTTT. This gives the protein CSVRGQGRTSSTDTQYF.

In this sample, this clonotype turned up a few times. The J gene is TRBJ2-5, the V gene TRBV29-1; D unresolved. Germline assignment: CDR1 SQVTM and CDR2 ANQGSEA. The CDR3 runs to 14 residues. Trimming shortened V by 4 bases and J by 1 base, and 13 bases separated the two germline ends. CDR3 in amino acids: CSVGPSGSQETQYF. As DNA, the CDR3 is TGCAGCGTTGGCCCCTCCGGTAGCCAAGAGACCCAGTACTTC.

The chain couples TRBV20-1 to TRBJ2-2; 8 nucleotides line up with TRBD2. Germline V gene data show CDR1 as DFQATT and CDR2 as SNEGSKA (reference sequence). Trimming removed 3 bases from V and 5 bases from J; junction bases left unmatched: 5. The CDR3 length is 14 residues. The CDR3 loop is CSASPRGATGELFF. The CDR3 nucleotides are TGCAGTGCTAGTCCGCGGGGGGCTACCGGGGAGCTGTTTTTT.

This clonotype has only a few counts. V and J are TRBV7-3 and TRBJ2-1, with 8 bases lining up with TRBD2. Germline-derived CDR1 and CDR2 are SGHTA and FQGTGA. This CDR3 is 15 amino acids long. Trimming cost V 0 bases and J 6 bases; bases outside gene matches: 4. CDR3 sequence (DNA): TGTGCCAGCAGCTTAACGCACAGCGGGAGCAATGAGCAGTTCTTC. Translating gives CASSLTHSGSNEQFF.

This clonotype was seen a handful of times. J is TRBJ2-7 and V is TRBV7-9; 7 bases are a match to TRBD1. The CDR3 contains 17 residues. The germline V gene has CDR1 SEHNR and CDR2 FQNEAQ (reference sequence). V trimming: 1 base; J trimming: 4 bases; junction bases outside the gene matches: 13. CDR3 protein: CASSLVPQHRGKYEQYF. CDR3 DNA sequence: TGTGCCAGCAGCTTAGTCCCTCAACACAGGGGCAAGTACGAGCAGTACTTC.

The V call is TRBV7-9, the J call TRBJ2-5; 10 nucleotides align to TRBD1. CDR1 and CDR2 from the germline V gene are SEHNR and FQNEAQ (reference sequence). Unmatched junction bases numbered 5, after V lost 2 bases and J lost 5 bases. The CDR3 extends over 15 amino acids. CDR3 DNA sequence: TGTGCCAGCAGCTTACGCGGGACAGGGGATGAGACCCAGTACTTC. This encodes CASSLRGTGDETQYF.

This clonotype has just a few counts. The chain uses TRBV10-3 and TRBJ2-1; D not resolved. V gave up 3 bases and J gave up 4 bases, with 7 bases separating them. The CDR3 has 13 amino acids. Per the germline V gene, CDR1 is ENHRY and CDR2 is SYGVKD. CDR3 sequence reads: CAISDEFYNEQFF. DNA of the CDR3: TGTGCCATCAGTGACGAGTTTTACAATGAGCAGTTCTTC.

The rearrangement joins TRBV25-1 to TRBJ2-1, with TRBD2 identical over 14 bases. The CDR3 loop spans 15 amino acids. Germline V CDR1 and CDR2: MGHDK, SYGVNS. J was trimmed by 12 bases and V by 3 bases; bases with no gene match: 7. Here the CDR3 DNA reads TGTGCCAGCAGTGAGACTAGCGGGAGGGTCCTAGTGCAGTTCTTC. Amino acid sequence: CASSETSGRVLVQFF.

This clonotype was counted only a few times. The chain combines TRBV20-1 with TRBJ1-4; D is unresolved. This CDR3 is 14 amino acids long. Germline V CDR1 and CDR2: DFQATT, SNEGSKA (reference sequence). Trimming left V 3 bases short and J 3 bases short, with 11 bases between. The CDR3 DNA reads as TGCAGTGCTAGCGACGGCTCAGCTAATGAAAAACTGTTTTTT. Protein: CSASDGSANEKLFF.

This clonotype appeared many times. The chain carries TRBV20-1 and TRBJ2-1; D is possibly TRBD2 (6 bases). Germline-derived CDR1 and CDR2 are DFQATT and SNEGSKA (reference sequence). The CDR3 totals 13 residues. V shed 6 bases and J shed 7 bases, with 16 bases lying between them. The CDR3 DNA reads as TGCAGTGCCCTCATGGGGGGTACAAATGAGCAGTTCTTC. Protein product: CSALMGGTNEQFF.

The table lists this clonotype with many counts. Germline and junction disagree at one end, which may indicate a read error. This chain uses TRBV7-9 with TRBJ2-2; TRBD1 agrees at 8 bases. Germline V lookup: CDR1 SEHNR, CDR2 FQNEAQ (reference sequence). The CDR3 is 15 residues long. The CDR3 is CASSSGTGNTGELFF. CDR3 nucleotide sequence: TGCGCCAGCAGTTCCGGGACAGGGAACACCGGGGAGCTGTTTTTT.

CDR3 DNA sequence: TGTGCCAGCAGGGCTACGGGACAGAGCTACAATGAGCAGTTCTTC. Translated: CASRATGQSYNEQFF. The V call is TRBV11-2, the J call TRBJ2-1; TRBD1 aligns across 7 bases. The CDR3 is made up of 15 amino acids. From germline, CDR1 is SGHAT and CDR2 FQNNGV. V trimming: 6 bases; J trimming: 3 bases; junction bases outside the gene matches: 8.

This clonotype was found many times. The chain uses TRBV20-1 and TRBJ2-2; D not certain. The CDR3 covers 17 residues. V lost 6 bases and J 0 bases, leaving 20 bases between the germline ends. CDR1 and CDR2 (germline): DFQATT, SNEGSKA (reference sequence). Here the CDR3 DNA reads TGCAGTGCCAGTAAGGCGTTATCCATAACGAACACCGGGGAGCTGTTTTTT. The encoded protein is CSASKALSITNTGELFF.

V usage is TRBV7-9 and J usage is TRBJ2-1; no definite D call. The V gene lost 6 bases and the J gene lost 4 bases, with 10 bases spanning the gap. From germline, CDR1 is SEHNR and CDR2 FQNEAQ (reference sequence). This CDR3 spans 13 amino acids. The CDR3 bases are TGTGCCAGCAGGCCCCCCGAATACAATGAGCAGTTCTTC. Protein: CASRPPEYNEQFF.

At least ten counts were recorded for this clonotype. CDR3 in amino acids: CASRIGGSNQPQHF. The DNA for the CDR3 is TGTGCCAGCAGAATCGGGGGGAGCAATCAGCCCCAGCATTTT. The rearrangement uses TRBV12-3 or TRBV12-4 and TRBJ1-5, with D maybe TRBD1 (5 bases). This CDR3 region has 14 residues. The V gene lost 6 bases and the J gene lost 1 base, with 10 bases spanning the gap.

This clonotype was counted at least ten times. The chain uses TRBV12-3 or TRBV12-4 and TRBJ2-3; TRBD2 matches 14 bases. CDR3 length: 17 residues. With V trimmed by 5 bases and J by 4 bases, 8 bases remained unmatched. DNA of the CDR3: TGTGCCAGCAGTCTATCGGGACTAGCGGGAGTCCCAGATACGCAGTATTTT. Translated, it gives CASSLSGLAGVPDTQYF.

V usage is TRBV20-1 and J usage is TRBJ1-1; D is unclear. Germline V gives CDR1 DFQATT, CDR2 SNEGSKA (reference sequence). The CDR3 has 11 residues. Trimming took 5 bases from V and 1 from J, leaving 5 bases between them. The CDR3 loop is CSALKNTEAFF. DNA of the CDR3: TGCAGTGCTTTAAAGAACACTGAAGCTTTCTTT.

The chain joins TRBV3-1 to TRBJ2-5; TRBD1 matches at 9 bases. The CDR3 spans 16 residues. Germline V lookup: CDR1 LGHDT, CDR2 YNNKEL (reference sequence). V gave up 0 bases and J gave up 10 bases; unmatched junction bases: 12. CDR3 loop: CASSQDNRGLRDGQYF. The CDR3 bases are TGTGCCAGCAGCCAAGATAACAGGGGGCTCCGAGATGGCCAGTACTTC.

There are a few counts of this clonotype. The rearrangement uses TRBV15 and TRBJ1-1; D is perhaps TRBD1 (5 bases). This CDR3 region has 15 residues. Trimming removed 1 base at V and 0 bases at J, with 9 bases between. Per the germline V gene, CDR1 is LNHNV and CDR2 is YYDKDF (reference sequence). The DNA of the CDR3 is TGTGCCACCAGCAGAGGGGGGACGTTGAACACTGAAGCTTTCTTT. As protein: CATSRGGTLNTEAFF.

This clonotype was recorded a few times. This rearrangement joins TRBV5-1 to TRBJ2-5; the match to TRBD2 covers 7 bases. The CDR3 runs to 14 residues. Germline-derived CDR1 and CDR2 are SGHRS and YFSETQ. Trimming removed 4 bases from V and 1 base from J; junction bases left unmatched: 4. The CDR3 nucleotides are TGCGCCAGCAGCACGGGACTACCCCAAGAGACCCAGTACTTC. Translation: CASSTGLPQETQYF. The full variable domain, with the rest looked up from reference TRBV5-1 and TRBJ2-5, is KAGVTQTPRYLIKTRGQQVTLSCSPISGHRSVSWYQQTPGQGLQFLFEYFSETQRNKGNFPGRFSGRQFSNSRSEMNVSTLELGDSALYLCASSTGLPQETQYFGPGTRLLVL.

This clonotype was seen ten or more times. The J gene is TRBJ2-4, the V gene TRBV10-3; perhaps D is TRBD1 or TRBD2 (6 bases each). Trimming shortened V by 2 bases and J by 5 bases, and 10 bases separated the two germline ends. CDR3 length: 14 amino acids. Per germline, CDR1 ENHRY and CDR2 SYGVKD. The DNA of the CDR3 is TGTGCCATCAGTGAGCCAGGGGAGGAAAACATTCAGTACTTC. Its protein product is CAISEPGEENIQYF.

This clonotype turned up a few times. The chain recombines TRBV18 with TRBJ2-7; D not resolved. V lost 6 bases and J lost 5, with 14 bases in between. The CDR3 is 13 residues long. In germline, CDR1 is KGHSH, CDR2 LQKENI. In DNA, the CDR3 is TGTGCCAGCTCCCTCGACTCAATCGACGAGCAGTACTTC. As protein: CASSLDSIDEQYF. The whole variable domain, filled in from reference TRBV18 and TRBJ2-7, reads NAGVMQNPRHLVRRRGQEARLRCSPMKGHSHVYWYRQLPEEGLKFMVYLQKENIIDESGMPKERFSAEFPKEGPSILRIQQVVRGDSAAYFCASSLDSIDEQYFGPGTRLTVT.

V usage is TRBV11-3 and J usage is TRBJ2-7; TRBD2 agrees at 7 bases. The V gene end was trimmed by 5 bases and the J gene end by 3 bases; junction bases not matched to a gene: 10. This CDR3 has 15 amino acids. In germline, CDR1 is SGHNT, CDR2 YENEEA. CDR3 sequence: CASSQTSSGGYEQYF. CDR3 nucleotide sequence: TGTGCCAGCAGCCAAACGTCTAGCGGCGGCTACGAGCAGTACTTC.